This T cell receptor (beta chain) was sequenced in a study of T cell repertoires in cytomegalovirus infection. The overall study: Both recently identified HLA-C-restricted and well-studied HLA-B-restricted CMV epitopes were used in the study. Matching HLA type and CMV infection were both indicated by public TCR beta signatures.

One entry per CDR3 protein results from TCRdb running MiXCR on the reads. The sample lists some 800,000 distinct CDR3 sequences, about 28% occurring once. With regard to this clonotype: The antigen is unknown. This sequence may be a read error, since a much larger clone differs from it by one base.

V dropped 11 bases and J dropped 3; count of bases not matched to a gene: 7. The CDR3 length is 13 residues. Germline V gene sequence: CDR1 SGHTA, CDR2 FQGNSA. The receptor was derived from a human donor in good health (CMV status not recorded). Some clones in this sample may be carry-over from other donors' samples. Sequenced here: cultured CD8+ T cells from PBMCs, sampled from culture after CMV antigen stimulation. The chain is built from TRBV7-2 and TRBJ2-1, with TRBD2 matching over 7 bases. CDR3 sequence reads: CAVRASGYNEQFF. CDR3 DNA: TGTGCCGTCCGGGCTAGCGGCTACAATGAGCAGTTCTTC.